This T cell receptor beta chain appears in the sequencing data of a study of shared clonotypes between healthy human individuals. TCRdb's table, derived via immunoSEQ multiplex PCR, lists solely in-frame clones and lacks some. The sample lists about 2.3 million clones, over 85% occurring once. This CDR3 comprises 16 residues. Trimming left V 0 bases short and J 0 bases short, with 10 bases between. From germline, CDR1 is SGHTS and CDR2 YDEGEE. This TCR was recovered from a man aged 18 to 30 in good health. Some clones in this sample may be carry-over from other donors' samples. The chain links TRBV5-8 to TRBJ2-1; tentatively, D is TRBD2 (5 bases). The sequenced sample was naive CD4+ T cells from PBMCs. The subset here: CD45RA+ positively selected. CDR3 protein: CASSLGRGFSYNEQFF. The CDR3 region has the DNA TGTGCCAGCAGCTTGGGAAGAGGGTTCTCCTACAATGAGCAGTTCTTC.